Listed below are T cell receptor beta chains from one sample, sequenced in a study of brain metastases from non-small cell lung cancer. TCRdb's copy holds only in-frame clones and misses some; the assay was immunoSEQ multiplex PCR. This sample carries 1,400 to 1,500 clones, approximately 84% of them seen once, and the ten largest clones take approximately 12%. Sequenced material: tumor-adjacent normal tissue. These TCRs come from a donor over 35 with non-small cell lung cancer. Each CDR3 is given with its conserved first and last residue. D genes are given only for firm matches. The size field is filled for only some rows; it gives once, few, many or a size class.

length	V	D	J	size	DNA	CDR3
14	TRBV7-9	-	TRBJ1-4	-	TGTGCCAGCAGCGCGACCAGGGACGGTGAAAAACTGTTTTTT	CASSATRDGEKLFF
17	TRBV7-3	TRBD1	TRBJ2-1	-	TGTGCCAGCAGCTTAGCAGGGGGCAGGGCTACTCACAATAAGCAGTTCTTC	CASSLAGGRATHNKQFF
15	TRBV4-2	-	TRBJ1-2	-	TGTGCCAGCAGCCAAGAGGGGGGGGATAACTATGGCTACACCTTC	CASSQEGGDNYGYTF
17	TRBV7-8	TRBD1	TRBJ1-5	-	TGTGCCAGCAGCTCAGGTTCCGGGACAGGGAGGCCCAGGGCCCAGCATTTT	CASSSGSGTGRPRAQHF
15	TRBV11-3	TRBD2	TRBJ2-2	-	TGTACCAGCAGCCGGACTAGCGGGGGATTCGGGAAGCTGTTTTTT	CTSSRTSGGFGKLFF
15	TRBV28	TRBD2	TRBJ2-1	-	TGTGCCAGCAGTTTCGGGACTAGCGAGACTAATGAGCAGTTCTTC	CASSFGTSETNEQFF
14	TRBV9	-	TRBJ1-4	-	TGTGCCAGCAGCTTCCGGGGGACGGATGAAAAACTGTTTTTT	CASSFRGTDEKLFF
13	TRBV4-1	-	TRBJ1-1	-	TGCGCCAGCAGCCCTGGGGGGCACACTGAAGCTTTCTTT	CASSPGGHTEAFF
14	TRBV6-5	-	TRBJ2-7	-	TGTGCCAGCATCCCAACAGGGAGTTTCTACGAGCAGTACTTC	CASIPTGSFYEQYF
13	TRBV28	-	TRBJ2-7	-	TGTGCCAGCGAGGCGCGTCTAACCTACGAGCAGTACTTC	CASEARLTYEQYF
13	TRBV18	TRBD1	TRBJ2-7	-	TGTGCCAGCTCGACGACAGGGCGGTGGGAGCAGTACTTC	CASSTTGRWEQYF
13	TRBV2	-	TRBJ1-6	-	TGTGCCAGCCAGCCGAGGCAGAATTCACCCCTCCACTTT	CASQPRQNSPLHF
16	TRBV7-9	-	TRBJ1-6	-	TGTGCCAGCAGCTTCAGGGCCTCTTCCTATAATTCACCCCTCCACTTT	CASSFRASSYNSPLHF
18	TRBV10-3	TRBD1	TRBJ1-3	-	TGTGCCATCAGTGCTCTACAGGGGAGCTTGAGGTCTGGAAACACCATATATTTT	CAISALQGSLRSGNTIYF
13	TRBV10-1	-	TRBJ2-1	once	TGCGCCAGCAGTGAGTCTGCGTGGAATGAGCAGTTCTTC	CASSESAWNEQFF